The 20 T cell receptor beta chains presented below share a single source sample, sequenced in a study of graft-versus-host responses after intestinal transplantation. Only in-frame clones appear in the TCRdb table, and some are missing; sequencing was by immunoSEQ multiplex PCR. The sample records more than 100,000 clones, over 80% being singletons. These receptors have no known antigen. Sequencing was performed on unstimulated CD4+ T cells sorted from spleen or lymph node cells, taken before intestinal transplant. The origin of the receptors is a human donor who received an intestinal transplant.

V gene TRBV29-1 combines with J gene TRBJ2-3, with 7 bases that match TRBD2. Germline CDR1 SQVTM, CDR2 ANQGSEA. With V trimmed by 4 bases and J by 5 bases, 6 bases remained unmatched. This CDR3 comprises 13 residues. The CDR3 nucleotides read TGCAGCGTTGCCGTCCAGCGGGGAGATACGCAGTATTTT. Translated, it gives CSVAVQRGDTQYF.

The genes are TRBV30 and TRBJ2-1; 8 bases match TRBD2. The germline gives CDR1 GTSNPN, CDR2 SVGIG (reference sequence). V shed 2 bases, J shed 6 bases, and the junction held 6 bases outside the gene matches. The CDR3 extends over 14 amino acids. The DNA of the CDR3 is TGTGCCTGGAGTTCTAGCGGGTCCCCCAATGAGCAGTTCTTC. This encodes CAWSSSGSPNEQFF.

A remark on this clone: At one end, the junction sequence differs from germline, possibly due to a read error. This chain links TRBV28 with TRBJ2-7, with 9 bases aligning to TRBD1. The CDR3 has 15 amino acids. Germline V gives CDR1 MDHEN, CDR2 SYDVKM. DNA for the CDR3: TGTGCCAGCAGTTCCTACGGGACAGGGTCCTCCGAGCAGTACTTC. Amino acids: CASSSYGTGSSEQYF.

This clone was observed a single time. The chain couples TRBV5-6 to TRBJ2-5; 9 nucleotides align to TRBD1. The length of the CDR3 is 16 residues. V trimming: 1 base; J trimming: 6 bases; junction bases outside the gene matches: 10. Germline assignment: CDR1 SGHDT and CDR2 YYEEEE. The CDR3 DNA sequence: TGTGCCAGCAGCTTGAGACAGGGGGTCACAGTGCAGACCCAGTACTTC. It yields the protein CASSLRQGVTVQTQYF.

The chain joins TRBV11-2 to TRBJ2-4; 11 positions agree with TRBD2. This CDR3 is 15 amino acids long. The V gene's germline CDR1 is SGHAT and CDR2 FQNNGV. After removal of 5 bases from V and 11 bases from J, the junction contained 11 bases not matched to a gene. For the CDR3, the DNA is TGTGCCAGCAGCAGGATAGCGGGAGGGCCTAAGGTTCAGTACTTC. It yields the protein CASSRIAGGPKVQYF. The full variable domain, completed using reference TRBV11-2 and TRBJ2-4, is EAGVAQSPRYKIIEKRQSVAFWCNPISGHATLYWYQQILGQGPKLLIQFQNNGVVDDSQLPKDRFSAERLKGVDSTLKIQPAKLEDSAVYLCASSRIAGGPKVQYFGAGTRLSVL.

The chain combines TRBV10-1 with TRBJ2-7; 10 nucleotides match TRBD1. Germline V CDR1 and CDR2: WNHNN, SYGVQD (reference sequence). The CDR3 is 15 amino acids. Unmatched junction bases numbered 4, after V lost 2 bases and J lost 3 bases. In DNA form, the CDR3 reads TGCGCCAGCAGTGAGGGACAGGGGGACCTCTACGAGCAGTACTTC. It translates to CASSEGQGDLYEQYF.

This chain uses TRBV28 with TRBJ2-7; D perhaps matches TRBD1 (5 bases). Germline V CDR1 and CDR2: MDHEN, SYDVKM. The length of the CDR3 is 11 residues. The V end lost 6 bases, the J end lost 5 bases, and 8 bases lay between the germline ends. The CDR3 here is CASSQGHEQYF. CDR3 sequence (DNA): TGTGCCAGCAGCCAGGGCCACGAGCAGTACTTC.

The V call is TRBV18, the J call TRBJ1-5; possible D gene TRBD1, 6 bases. Germline V gives CDR1 KGHSH, CDR2 LQKENI. V was clipped by 4 bases and J by 6 bases, with 22 bases between them. The CDR3 has 17 residues. The CDR3 reads CASSLGDSGAGGQPQHF. The CDR3 DNA is TGTGCCAGCTCACTCGGGGATTCAGGGGCGGGGGGTCAGCCCCAGCATTTT.

This clone has only one observation. J is TRBJ1-3 and V is TRBV9; 9 bases are shared with TRBD1. The CDR3 runs to 14 residues. Trimming took 5 bases from V and 7 from J; bases not matched to a gene: 7. Looked up from germline, CDR1 is SGDLS and CDR2 is YYNGEE. CDR3 sequence reads: CASRGWTGDNTIYF. In DNA form, the CDR3 reads TGTGCCAGCAGGGGATGGACAGGGGACAACACCATATATTTT. The entire variable domain, with the rest obtained from reference TRBV9 and TRBJ1-3, is as follows: DSGVTQTPKHLITATGQRVTLRCSPRSGDLSVYWYQQSLDQGLQFLIQYYNGEERAKGNILERFSAQQFPDLHSELNLSSLELGDSALYFCASRGWTGDNTIYFGEGSWLTVV.

The gene calls are TRBV7-6 and TRBJ2-5; D is uncertain. V was shortened by 3 bases and J by 4 bases, with 15 bases between the two germline ends. CDR3 length: 15 residues. Germline CDR1 SGHVS, CDR2 FNYEAQ. CDR3 sequence reads: CASSFRQSGGETQYF. CDR3 DNA sequence: TGTGCCAGCAGCTTCCGTCAGAGTGGCGGAGAGACCCAGTACTTC.

The J gene is TRBJ1-1, the V gene TRBV29-1, with D possibly matching TRBD1 (6 bases). The CDR3 runs 14 residues. Germline V gives CDR1 SQVTM, CDR2 ANQGSEA. Trimming took off 6 bases at V and 1 base at J, with 15 bases between the two ends. CDR3: CSVAAGHRNTEAFF. CDR3 bases: TGCAGCGTGGCCGCGGGACATAGGAACACTGAAGCTTTCTTT.

This chain connects TRBV20-1 to TRBJ2-7; D is perhaps TRBD1 (6 bases). The germline V gene encodes CDR1 DFQATT and CDR2 SNEGSKA (reference sequence). The CDR3 is 11 residues long. V was clipped by 3 bases and J by 5 bases, with 8 bases between them. CDR3 sequence (DNA): TGCAGTGCTAGTGGACAGAACGAGCAGTACTTC. It is translated as CSASGQNEQYF.

The gene calls are TRBV19 and TRBJ1-1, with D perhaps matching TRBD1 (5 bases). The CDR3 extends over 15 amino acids. Germline-derived CDR1 and CDR2 are LNHDA and SQIVND (reference sequence). Trimming cost V 2 bases and J 5 bases, with 15 bases left between them. CDR3: CASSINGGEGTEAFF. CDR3 nucleotide sequence: TGTGCCAGTAGTATAAACGGAGGGGAAGGAACTGAAGCTTTCTTT.

The chain has TRBV19 and TRBJ1-1; D may be TRBD1 (5 bases). Trimming took off 9 bases at V and 0 bases at J, with 14 bases between the two ends. Germline V gene sequence: CDR1 LNHDA, CDR2 SQIVND (reference sequence). This CDR3 spans 14 amino acids. CDR3 DNA: TGTGCCAGCTCCCAGGGTCGATTGAACACTGAAGCTTTCTTT. This codes for CASSQGRLNTEAFF.

This clone was observed a single time. This chain links TRBV30 with TRBJ1-1; no clear D gene. V was trimmed by 4 bases and J by 1 base, leaving 19 bases between them. CDR1 and CDR2 from the germline V gene are GTSNPN and SVGIG (reference sequence). The length of the CDR3 is 16 residues. CDR3 protein: CAWKSGWGSGNTEAFF. The CDR3, as DNA: TGTGCCTGGAAGTCGGGTTGGGGAAGTGGGAACACTGAAGCTTTCTTT. Using reference TRBV30 and TRBJ1-1 for the parts outside the CDR3, the full variable domain is SQTIHQWPATLVQPVGSPLSLECTVEGTSNPNLYWYRQAAGRGLQLLFYSVGIGQISSEVPQNLSASRPQDRQFILSSKKLLLSDSGFYLCAWKSGWGSGNTEAFFGQGTRLTVV.

The chain has TRBV6-1 and TRBJ2-1; 10 bases line up with TRBD2. The V gene end was trimmed by 7 bases and the J gene end by 6 bases; junction bases not matched to a gene: 9. CDR1 and CDR2 (germline): MNHNS, SASEGT. The CDR3 extends over 15 amino acids. CDR3 DNA sequence: TGTGCCAGCACCCGGGCTAGCGGGAGTTTCAATGAGCAGTTCTTC. As protein: CASTRASGSFNEQFF.

The rearrangement joins TRBV2 to TRBJ2-1; 16 bases map to TRBD2. Germline values: CDR1 SNHLY, CDR2 FYNNEI. CDR3 size: 18 residues. Germline trimming cut 6 bases from V and 2 bases from J; bases unmatched to any gene: 7. The CDR3 nucleotides read TGTGCCAGCAGAACCGGGACTAGCGGGAGGGCCGCCTACAATGAGCAGTTCTTC. Protein: CASRTGTSGRAAYNEQFF. The full variable domain, completed using reference TRBV2 and TRBJ2-1, is EPEVTQTPSHQVTQMGQEVILRCVPISNHLYFYWYRQILGQKVEFLVSFYNNEISEKSEIFDDQFSVERPDGSNFTLKIRSTKLEDSAMYFCASRTGTSGRAAYNEQFFGPGTRLTVL.

The genes are TRBV6-1 and TRBJ2-2; TRBD1 aligns across 11 bases. J gave up 4 bases and V 3 bases, and 4 bases lay outside the gene matches. Germline loops: CDR1 MNHNS, CDR2 SASEGT. The CDR3 sequence is 16 residues long. The CDR3 bases are TGTGCCAGCAGTGAGCGGACAGGGGGCGGCACCGGGGAGCTGTTTTTT. It specifies CASSERTGGGTGELFF.

This rearrangement joins TRBV30 to TRBJ2-3; D perhaps matches TRBD2 (5 bases). There are 10 residues in the CDR3. V was pared by 4 bases and J by 6 bases, with 5 bases between. Germline loops: CDR1 GTSNPN, CDR2 SVGIG (reference sequence). The CDR3 DNA is TGTGCCTGGACGGGGGATACGCAGTATTTT. It codes for CAWTGDTQYF.

The rearrangement links TRBV7-2 to TRBJ1-1; D gene ambiguous. Trimming stripped 6 bases from V and 4 bases from J, with 18 bases between. The CDR3 is 15 residues long. Germline CDR1 is SGHTA and CDR2 is FQGNSA. The CDR3, as DNA: TGTGCCAGCAGTCCGACTGAAGTGGTGAGCACTGAAGCTTTCTTT. Its protein is CASSPTEVVSTEAFF. The whole variable domain, remainder taken from reference TRBV7-2 and TRBJ1-1, is GAGVSQSPSNKVTEKGKDVELRCDPISGHTALYWYRQSLGQGLEFLIYFQGNSAPDKSGLPSDRFSAERTGGSVSTLTIQRTQQEDSAVYLCASSPTEVVSTEAFFGQGTRLTVV.